This T cell receptor (delta chain) comes out of a study of gamma-delta T cells after stem cell transplantation listed by TCRdb under 2016. Libraries were constructed by RT-PCR. Sequencer: Illumina MiSeq. For TCRdb, the public reads were processed anew by CATT, and duplicate DNA sequences were folded into one row. The sample table records over 5,500 delta-chain clones; more than 20% of these occur just once. The ten largest clones represent 15% to 20% of the sample. Concerning this clone: What antigen it recognizes has not been identified. No much larger clone exists at a distance of one base, and base qualities are not known.

The germline V gene sets CDR1 to GEAIGNYY and CDR2 to EKD. Trimming removed 1 base from V and 0 bases from J; the gene matches leave 4 bases unexplained. The CDR3 spans 18 residues, from the cysteine through the phenylalanine. Only the CDR3 part of the read is kept: 54 bases, read in frame from the first base. The receptor's source is a human donor. It is not recorded whose cells these are; they may come from a transplant donor. The sequence links TRDV2 to TRDJ3; 8 nucleotides in the junction match TRDD3. Source material: gamma-delta T cells. The bases are TGTGCCTGTGACACTTCCTGGGGGAGCTCCTGGGACACCCGACAGATGTTTTTC. The translation is CACDTSWGSSWDTRQMFF.